The 25 T cell receptor beta chains in this list originate from one sample, sequenced in a study of blood T cells in healthy people across ages. The authors ran a second PCR of about 6 to 11 cycles using a sample-barcoded 5' primer and a J-beta primer mix. TCRdb processed the 5' RACE reads anew with MiXCR; each CDR3 protein has one entry. The profile shows approximately 1,000,000 distinct CDR3 sequences, more than 40% of them singletons. The sample comprised blood. Source of these receptors: a woman aged 60-70 years in good health.

The chain recombines TRBV20-1 with TRBJ2-5; D is undetermined. Germline CDR1 and CDR2: DFQATT and SNEGSKA (reference sequence). The CDR3 spans 14 residues. The V end was cut by 3 bases, the J end by 5 bases, with 16 bases between. This CDR3 reads CSARIPGTWETQYF. Written as DNA, the CDR3 is TGCAGTGCTAGGATACCAGGAACTTGGGAGACCCAGTACTTC.

The table lists this clonotype with a few counts. V gene TRBV27 combines with J gene TRBJ1-6; the D is unclear. The CDR3 covers 13 residues. Per germline, CDR1 MNHEY and CDR2 SMNVEV (reference sequence). Trimming cost V 3 bases and J 8 bases, with 8 bases left between them. CDR3 nucleotides: TGTGCCAGCAGTTTGGTGAACCATTCACCCCTCCACTTT. Its translation is CASSLVNHSPLHF.

CDR3 region: CASSQDGKPNEQFF. CDR3 bases: TGTGCCAGCAGCCAAGATGGGAAGCCCAATGAGCAGTTCTTC. This chain connects TRBV3-1 to TRBJ2-1; no clear D gene. CDR1 and CDR2 from the germline V gene are LGHDT and YNNKEL (reference sequence). This CDR3 is built from 14 residues. The V end lost 0 bases, the J end lost 6 bases, and 9 bases lay between the germline ends.

This clonotype came up a few times. V and J are TRBV15 and TRBJ2-7; D might be TRBD1 (6 bases). Germline loops: CDR1 LNHNV, CDR2 YYDKDF (reference sequence). The ends were cut back, 6 bases at V and 1 base at J, with 7 bases in the middle. This CDR3 comprises 12 residues. CDR3 residues: CATSGQSYEQYF. The CDR3 coding sequence is TGTGCCACCAGTGGACAGTCCTACGAGCAGTACTTC.

The rearrangement joins TRBV7-2 to TRBJ1-1, with D hard to call. The germline V gene has CDR1 SGHTA and CDR2 FQGNSA. V lost 1 base and J 8 bases, leaving 14 bases between the germline ends. The CDR3 runs to 14 residues. CDR3 coding DNA: TGTGCCAGCAGCTTAGATAGGGTTGAAAGAGAAGCTTTCTTT. It codes for CASSLDRVEREAFF.

This clonotype was detected a few times. In DNA form, the CDR3 reads TGTGCCAGCAGAGGGAGGGGAACACGCTATGGCTACACCTTC. Amino acid sequence: CASRGRGTRYGYTF. The chain is built from TRBV28 and TRBJ1-2; weak D call: TRBD1 (5 bases). The CDR3 spans 14 residues. The germline V gene encodes CDR1 MDHEN and CDR2 SYDVKM. The V end lost 6 bases, the J end lost 4 bases, and 15 bases lay between the germline ends.

The CDR3 loop is CASSQGLAAHNEQFF. The CDR3 nucleotides are TGTGCCAGCAGCCAAGGACTAGCGGCGCACAATGAGCAGTTCTTC. The chain has TRBV14 and TRBJ2-1; TRBD2 aligns across 9 bases. Germline V lookup: CDR1 SGHDN, CDR2 FVKESK. This CDR3 has 15 residues. After removal of 1 base from V and 5 bases from J, the junction contained 3 bases not matched to a gene.

The CDR3 DNA sequence: TGCGCCAGCACCGCCGGGACTAGCGGGGAAGTGCAGTACTTC. Translated: CASTAGTSGEVQYF. V and J are TRBV10-1 and TRBJ2-1; 13 bases match TRBD2. The J call may be in error: the DNA end matches TRBJ2-7 better. The CDR3 has 14 residues. Germline V gives CDR1 WNHNN, CDR2 SYGVQD (reference sequence).

This clonotype was counted a few times. The chain joins TRBV7-8 to TRBJ2-6; no reliable D call. The CDR3 sequence is 18 residues long. V was pared by 3 bases and J by 0 bases, with 15 bases between. Per the germline V gene, CDR1 is SGHVS and CDR2 is FQNEAQ. The CDR3 loop is CASSFRLARDSGANVLTF. The DNA of the CDR3 is TGTGCCAGCAGCTTTCGGTTGGCGCGAGACTCTGGGGCCAACGTCCTGACTTTC.

A few counts support this clonotype. In DNA form, the CDR3 reads TGTGCCAGCAAAGGCAGCGGTTCCTACAATGAGCAGTTCTTC. It specifies CASKGSGSYNEQFF. The chain carries TRBV6-5 and TRBJ2-1; the D gene is possibly TRBD2 (5 bases). The CDR3 runs to 14 residues. Germline CDR1 is MNHEY and CDR2 is SVGAGI. Deletions cut 7 bases from V and 1 base from J, with 11 bases between.

The rearrangement joins TRBV20-1 to TRBJ1-6; possible D gene TRBD1, 6 bases. Germline V gives CDR1 DFQATT, CDR2 SNEGSKA (reference sequence). V was shortened by 6 bases and J by 7 bases, with 13 bases between the two germline ends. CDR3 length equals 13 residues. The CDR3 nucleotides are TGCAGTGCGCGCCGGGACATAAATTCACCCCTCCACTTT. As protein: CSARRDINSPLHF.

The chain uses TRBV4-1 and TRBJ2-1; 10 bases are a match to TRBD2. Trimming cost V 9 bases and J 8 bases; bases outside gene matches: 7. Germline CDR1 MGHRA, CDR2 YSYEKL. The CDR3 is 13 residues long. Written as DNA, the CDR3 is TGCGCCAGTAGCGGGAGGACGGGTGATGAGCAGTTCTTC. This gives the protein CASSGRTGDEQFF.

As to this clonotype: The junction and the germline gene differ at one end; a read error may be behind it. The chain employs TRBV27 and TRBJ2-7; TRBD2 matches 7 bases. CDR1 and CDR2 (germline): MNHEY, SMNVEV (reference sequence). The CDR3 is 14 residues long. The CDR3 DNA is TGTGCCAGCAATTTAGGTGGGAGGGCCAGCGAGCAGTACTTC. Amino acids: CASNLGGRASEQYF.

The chain recombines TRBV12-3 or TRBV12-4 with TRBJ2-2; no definite D call. The CDR3 covers 16 residues. Trimming pared 8 bases from V and 3 bases from J, leaving 19 bases between. Here the CDR3 DNA reads TGTGCCAGCGGTGTCGGGTCCTTCGTAGACACCGGGGAGCTGTTTTTT. It yields the protein CASGVGSFVDTGELFF.

This clonotype was counted only a few times. This chain uses TRBV5-5 with TRBJ2-7; D is ambiguous. The CDR3 sequence is 16 residues long. Between the trimmed V and J ends, which lost 1 base and 1 base, there was a span of 15 bases. Germline CDR1 SGHKS, CDR2 YYEKEE (reference sequence). As DNA, the CDR3 is TGTGCCAGCAGCTTGAGATCAACGGGCACTTCCTACGAGCAGTACTTC. It is translated as CASSLRSTGTSYEQYF.

This chain joins TRBV29-1 and TRBJ1-6; D call uncertain. The germline V gene encodes CDR1 SQVTM and CDR2 ANQGSEA. This CDR3 contains 12 residues. The V and J ends lost 4 bases and 5 bases respectively, with 6 bases between them. The chain's CDR3 is CSVGHDNSPLHF. CDR3 DNA sequence: TGCAGCGTTGGGCACGATAATTCACCCCTCCACTTT.

Only a few counts were recorded for this clonotype. V gene TRBV6-6 combines with J gene TRBJ2-1, with D possibly being TRBD1 or TRBD2 (5 bases each). Germline lookup yields CDR1 MNHNY and CDR2 SVGAGI (reference sequence). The CDR3 consists of 16 residues. V shed 2 bases and J shed 0 bases, with 11 bases lying between them. Here the CDR3 reads CASSYTGTASYNEQFF. The CDR3 region has the DNA TGTGCCAGCAGTTACACCGGGACGGCCTCCTACAATGAGCAGTTCTTC.

This clonotype occurred a few times. CDR3: CASGPGQGFDEQFF. CDR3 in DNA: TGTGCTAGTGGTCCGGGACAGGGGTTCGATGAGCAGTTCTTC. The chain has TRBV12-5 and TRBJ2-1; 10 bases map to TRBD1. The V gene end was trimmed by 5 bases and the J gene end by 8 bases; junction bases not matched to a gene: 6. In germline, CDR1 is LGHNT, CDR2 FRNRAP. This CDR3 region has 14 residues.

This clonotype turned up a few times. The V gene is TRBV5-1, the J gene TRBJ1-2, with 7 bases lining up with TRBD1. The CDR3 length is 16 residues. V was pared by 4 bases and J by 7 bases, with 16 bases of the junction left unmatched. Germline values: CDR1 SGHRS, CDR2 YFSETQ. Here the CDR3 reads CASSLTPQGKAVGYTF. The DNA for the CDR3 is TGCGCCAGCAGCCTTACTCCACAGGGGAAAGCGGTTGGCTACACCTTC.

This clonotype was counted only a few times. The chain uses TRBV12-3 or TRBV12-4 and TRBJ1-4, with 9 positions matching TRBD1. This CDR3 has 15 amino acids. J lost 5 bases, V lost 6 bases, and 7 bases had no gene match. Written as DNA, the CDR3 is TGTGCCAGCAGCCCCGGACAGGGGCAAAATGAAAAACTGTTTTTT. Protein product: CASSPGQGQNEKLFF.

The table lists this clonotype with a few counts. This chain connects TRBV7-9 to TRBJ2-1, with TRBD2 identical over 11 bases. Germline trimming cut 6 bases from V and 4 bases from J; bases unmatched to any gene: 8. The length of the CDR3 is 16 residues. Germline V gives CDR1 SEHNR, CDR2 FQNEAQ (reference sequence). CDR3 region: CASRKPGLAAYNEQFF. CDR3 in DNA: TGTGCCAGCAGGAAACCGGGACTAGCGGCGTACAATGAGCAGTTCTTC.

This chain's CDR3 is CASSSLKAPEQFF. The CDR3 region has the DNA TGTGCCAGCAGCTCTCTCAAGGCGCCTGAGCAGTTCTTC. The chain has TRBV11-2 and TRBJ2-1; no definite D call. V shed 4 bases and J shed 9 bases, with 13 bases lying between them. From germline, CDR1 is SGHAT and CDR2 FQNNGV. This CDR3 is built from 13 residues.

This clonotype was counted a single time. The J gene is TRBJ2-3, the V gene TRBV5-1; 9 positions match TRBD2. Trimming removed 4 bases from V and 5 bases from J; junction bases left unmatched: 8. Germline CDR1 is SGHRS and CDR2 is YFSETQ. This CDR3 spans 15 amino acids. CDR3 in DNA: TGCGCCAGCAGCCCAAGCGGGAGGTTGGGAGATACGCAGTATTTT. Residues: CASSPSGRLGDTQYF.

V gene TRBV6-6 combines with J gene TRBJ1-5, with 11 bases fitting TRBD1. CDR1 is MNHNY and CDR2 is SVGAGI in the germline V gene (reference sequence). The CDR3 has 17 residues. Losses at the gene ends were 2 bases for V and 7 bases for J; bases not matched to a gene: 10. Written as DNA, the CDR3 is TGTGCCAGCAGTTACATCCGGACAGGGGGCTCGGGCCAGCCCCAGCATTTT. Its protein is CASSYIRTGGSGQPQHF.

The chain has TRBV15 and TRBJ1-5; D is unclear. V gave up 0 bases and J gave up 6 bases, with 6 bases separating them. Germline CDR1 is LNHNV and CDR2 is YYDKDF (reference sequence). This CDR3 comprises 13 residues. CDR3 nucleotide sequence: TGTGCCACCAGCAGAGATCCTGGTCAGCCCCAGCATTTT. Translation: CATSRDPGQPQHF. Full variable domain (remainder filled in from reference TRBV15 and TRBJ1-5): DAMVIQNPRYQVTQFGKPVTLSCSQTLNHNVMYWYQQKSSQAPKLLFHYYDKDFNNEADTPDNFQSRRPNTSFCFLDIRSPGLGDTAMYLCATSRDPGQPQHFGDGTRLSIL.